This T cell receptor beta chain was profiled in a study of T cell responses to AZD1222 COVID-19 vaccine. Trimming removed 8 bases at V and 7 bases at J, with 14 bases between. Germline CDR1 and CDR2: MNHEY and SVGAGI. The CDR3 runs to 13 residues. Clones were read by immunoSEQ multiplex PCR, and TCRdb kept only the in-frame ones, dropping some. The table shows 95,000 to 100,000 clones, with approximately 90% occurring only once. The sequence derives from an adult in good health. The sequenced sample was peripheral blood, obtained on day 0 of AZD1222 vaccination. This chain connects TRBV6-5 to TRBJ1-4, with D unresolved. The CDR3 region is CASGELGSEKLFF. DNA for the CDR3: TGTGCCAGCGGCGAATTAGGGAGTGAAAAACTGTTTTTT.